This is a list of T cell receptor beta chains from one sample in a study of T cells after yellow fever vaccination. Each CDR3 protein is one row after TCRdb ran MiXCR on the 5' RACE reads. This table holds 350,000 to 450,000 distinct CDR3 sequences, roughly a sixth found once. Material: PBMCs, obtained before the yellow fever booster vaccination. The receptors derive from a man aged 18 to 29 who received the YFV17D yellow fever vaccine. Both conserved end residues are trimmed from each CDR3.

TRBV24-1,ATSDTYGYT
TRBV12-3/TRBV12-4,ASSLAGSHNEQF
TRBV29-1,SVARQGSLTDTQY
TRBV18,ASSLPGRGGNTIY
TRBV29-1,SAGQNEQF
TRBV7-8,ASSRNSGQETQY
TRBV6-5,ASSYTWGALGYT
TRBV18,ASSSTGDLTGGYT
TRBV5-1,ASSADGFSNYGYT
TRBV27,ASSPPRGLNTEAF
TRBV7-3,ASSLSAGSTEAF
TRBV29-1,SVVQGLNQPQH
TRBV7-2,ASSLEPGDTEAF
TRBV10-3,AISPRDFVLGNTEAF
TRBV4-2,ASSQDERGGSGELF
TRBV29-1,SVLERDYPNNEQF
TRBV6-5,ASSWSGGPQH
TRBV3-1,ASSLDGRRETQY
TRBV6-5,ASSWPGADTEAF
TRBV4-2,ASSQGPPGAYEQY
TRBV20-1,SARGREGRGQY
TRBV7-9,ASSLYPRPQPQH
TRBV6-2/TRBV6-3,ASSDKGQGKTYEQY